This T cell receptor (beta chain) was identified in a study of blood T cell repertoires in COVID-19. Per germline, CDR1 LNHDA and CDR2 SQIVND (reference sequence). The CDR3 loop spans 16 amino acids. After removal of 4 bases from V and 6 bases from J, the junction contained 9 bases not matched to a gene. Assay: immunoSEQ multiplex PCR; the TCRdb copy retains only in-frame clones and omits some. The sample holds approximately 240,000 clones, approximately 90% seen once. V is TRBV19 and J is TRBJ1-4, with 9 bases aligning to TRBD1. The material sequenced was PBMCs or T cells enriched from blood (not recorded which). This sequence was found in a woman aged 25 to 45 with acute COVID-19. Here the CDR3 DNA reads TGTGCCAGTAGTACCACAGGGGGCGCTTCCTATGAAAAACTGTTTTTT. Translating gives CASSTTGGASYEKLFF.